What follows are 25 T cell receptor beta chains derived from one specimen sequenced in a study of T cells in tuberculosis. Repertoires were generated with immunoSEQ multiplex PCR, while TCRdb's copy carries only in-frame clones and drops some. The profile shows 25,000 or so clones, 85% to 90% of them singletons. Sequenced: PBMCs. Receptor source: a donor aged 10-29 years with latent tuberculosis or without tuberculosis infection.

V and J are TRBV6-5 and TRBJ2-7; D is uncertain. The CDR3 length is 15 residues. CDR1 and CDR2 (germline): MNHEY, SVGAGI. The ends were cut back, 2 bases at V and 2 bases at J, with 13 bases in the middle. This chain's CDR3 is CASSYGSSRAYEQYF. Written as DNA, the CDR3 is TGTGCCAGCAGTTACGGTAGTAGCCGGGCCTACGAGCAGTACTTC.

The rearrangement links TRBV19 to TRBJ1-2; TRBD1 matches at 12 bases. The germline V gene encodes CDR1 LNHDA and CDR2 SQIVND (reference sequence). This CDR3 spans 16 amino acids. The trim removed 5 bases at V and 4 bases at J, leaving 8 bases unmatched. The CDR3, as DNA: TGTGCCAGTAGTGCGGATCCGGGACAGGGGGCCTATGGCTACACCTTC. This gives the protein CASSADPGQGAYGYTF.

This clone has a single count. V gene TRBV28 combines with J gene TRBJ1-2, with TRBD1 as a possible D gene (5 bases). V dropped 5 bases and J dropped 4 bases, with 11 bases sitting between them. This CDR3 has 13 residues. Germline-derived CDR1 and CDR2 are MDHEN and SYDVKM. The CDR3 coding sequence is TGTGCCAGCAGTAACGGGGGAATCTATGGCTACACCTTC. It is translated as CASSNGGIYGYTF.

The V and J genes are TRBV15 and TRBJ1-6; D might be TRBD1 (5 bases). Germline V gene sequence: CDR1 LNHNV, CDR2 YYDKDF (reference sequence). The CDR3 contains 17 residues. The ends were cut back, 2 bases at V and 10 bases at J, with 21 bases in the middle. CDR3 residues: CATSRPYLRVEGSPLHF. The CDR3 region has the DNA TGTGCCACCAGCAGACCCTACCTCAGGGTCGAAGGATCACCCCTCCACTTT.

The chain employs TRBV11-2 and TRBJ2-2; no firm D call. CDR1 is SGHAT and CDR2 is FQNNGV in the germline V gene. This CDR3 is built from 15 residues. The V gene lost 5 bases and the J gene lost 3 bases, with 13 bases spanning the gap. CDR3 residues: CASSPRLLDTGELFF. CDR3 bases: TGTGCCAGCAGCCCCCGGTTGTTGGACACCGGGGAGCTGTTTTTT.

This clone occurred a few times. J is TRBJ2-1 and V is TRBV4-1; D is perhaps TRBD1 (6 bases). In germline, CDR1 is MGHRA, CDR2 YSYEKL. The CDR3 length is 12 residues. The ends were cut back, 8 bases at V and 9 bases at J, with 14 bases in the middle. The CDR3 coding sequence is TGCGCCAGCGGATACAGGGCGGGTGAGCAGTTCTTC. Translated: CASGYRAGEQFF.

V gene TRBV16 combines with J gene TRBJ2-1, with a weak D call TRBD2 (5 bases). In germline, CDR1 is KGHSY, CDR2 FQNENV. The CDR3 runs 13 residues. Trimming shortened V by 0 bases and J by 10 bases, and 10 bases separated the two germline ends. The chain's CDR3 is CASSQSRAEEQFF. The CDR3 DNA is TGTGCCAGCAGCCAATCGCGGGCAGAGGAGCAGTTCTTC.

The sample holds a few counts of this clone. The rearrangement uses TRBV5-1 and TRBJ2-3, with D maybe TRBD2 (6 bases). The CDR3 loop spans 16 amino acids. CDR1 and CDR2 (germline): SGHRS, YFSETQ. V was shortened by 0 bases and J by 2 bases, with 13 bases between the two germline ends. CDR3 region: CASSLGLDGPTDTQYF. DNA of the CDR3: TGCGCCAGCAGCTTGGGACTAGACGGGCCCACAGATACGCAGTATTTT.

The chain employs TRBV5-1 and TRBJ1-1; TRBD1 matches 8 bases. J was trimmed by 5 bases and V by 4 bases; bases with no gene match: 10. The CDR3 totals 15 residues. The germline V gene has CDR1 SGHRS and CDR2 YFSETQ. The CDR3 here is CASSPPDRGGTEAFF. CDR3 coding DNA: TGCGCCAGCAGCCCTCCTGACAGGGGTGGTACTGAAGCTTTCTTT.

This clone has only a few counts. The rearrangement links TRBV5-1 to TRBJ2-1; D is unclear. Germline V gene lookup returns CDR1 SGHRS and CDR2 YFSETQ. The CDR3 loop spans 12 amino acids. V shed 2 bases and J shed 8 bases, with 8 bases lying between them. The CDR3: CASSFVADEQFF. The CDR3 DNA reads TGCGCCAGCAGCTTCGTTGCGGATGAGCAGTTCTTC.

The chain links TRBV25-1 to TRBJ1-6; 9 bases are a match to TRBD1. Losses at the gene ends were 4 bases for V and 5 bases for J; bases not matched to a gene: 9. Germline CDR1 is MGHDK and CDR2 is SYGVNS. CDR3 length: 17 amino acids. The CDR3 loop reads CASSAYDGTGNNSPLHF. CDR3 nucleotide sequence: TGTGCCAGCAGTGCCTACGACGGGACAGGGAATAATTCACCCCTCCACTTT.

The CDR3 coding sequence is TGTGCCAGCAGCTTAGGACTAGCGGGGGCAAGCGGGGCGACCCAGTACTTC. Its protein product is CASSLGLAGASGATQYF. The V gene is TRBV11-2, the J gene TRBJ2-5; 12 bases agree with TRBD2. Losses at the gene ends were 1 base for V and 7 bases for J; bases not matched to a gene: 10. Germline CDR1 and CDR2: SGHAT and FQNNGV. The CDR3 covers 17 residues.

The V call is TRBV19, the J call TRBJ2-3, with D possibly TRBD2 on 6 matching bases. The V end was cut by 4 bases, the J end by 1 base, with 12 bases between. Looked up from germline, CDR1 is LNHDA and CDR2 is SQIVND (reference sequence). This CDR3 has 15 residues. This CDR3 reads CASSTGDHGTDTQYF. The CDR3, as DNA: TGTGCCAGTAGTACGGGGGATCATGGCACAGATACGCAGTATTTT.

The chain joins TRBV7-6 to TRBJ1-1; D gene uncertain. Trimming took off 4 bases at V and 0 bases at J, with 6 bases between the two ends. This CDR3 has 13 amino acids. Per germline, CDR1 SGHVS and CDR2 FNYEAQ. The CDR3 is CASSSIVNTEAFF. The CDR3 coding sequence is TGTGCCAGCAGCTCGATAGTGAACACTGAAGCTTTCTTT.

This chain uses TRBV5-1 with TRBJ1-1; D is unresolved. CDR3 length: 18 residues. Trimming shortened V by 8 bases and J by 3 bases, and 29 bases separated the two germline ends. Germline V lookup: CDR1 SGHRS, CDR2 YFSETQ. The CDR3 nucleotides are TGCGCCAGTCGAGGGCAGACGGATATCATTTGGCGGGACACTGAAGCTTTCTTT. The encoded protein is CASRGQTDIIWRDTEAFF.

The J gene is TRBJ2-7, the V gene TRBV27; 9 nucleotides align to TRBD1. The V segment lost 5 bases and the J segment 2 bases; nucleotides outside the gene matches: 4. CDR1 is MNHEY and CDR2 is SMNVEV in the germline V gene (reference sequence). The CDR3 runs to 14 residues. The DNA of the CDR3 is TGTGCCAGCAGTGGGACAGGGATCACCTACGAGCAGTACTTC. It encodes CASSGTGITYEQYF.

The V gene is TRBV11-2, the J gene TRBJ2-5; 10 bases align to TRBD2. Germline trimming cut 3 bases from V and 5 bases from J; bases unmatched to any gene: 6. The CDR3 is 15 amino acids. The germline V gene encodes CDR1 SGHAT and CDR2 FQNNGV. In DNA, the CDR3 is TGTGCCAGCAGCTTTACTAGCGGGGACGATGAGACCCAGTACTTC. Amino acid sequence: CASSFTSGDDETQYF.

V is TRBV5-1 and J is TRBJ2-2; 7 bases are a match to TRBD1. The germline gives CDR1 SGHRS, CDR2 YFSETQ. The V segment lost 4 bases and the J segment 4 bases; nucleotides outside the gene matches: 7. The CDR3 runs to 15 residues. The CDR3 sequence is CASSLATGITGELFF. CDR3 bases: TGCGCCAGCAGCCTTGCGACAGGGATCACCGGGGAGCTGTTTTTT.

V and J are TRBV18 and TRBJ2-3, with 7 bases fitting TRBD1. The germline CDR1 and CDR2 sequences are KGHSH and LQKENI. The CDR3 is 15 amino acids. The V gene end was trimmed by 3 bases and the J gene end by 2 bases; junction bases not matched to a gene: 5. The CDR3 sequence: CASSPRTGHTDTQYF. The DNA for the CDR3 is TGTGCCAGCTCACCCCGGACAGGCCACACAGATACGCAGTATTTT.

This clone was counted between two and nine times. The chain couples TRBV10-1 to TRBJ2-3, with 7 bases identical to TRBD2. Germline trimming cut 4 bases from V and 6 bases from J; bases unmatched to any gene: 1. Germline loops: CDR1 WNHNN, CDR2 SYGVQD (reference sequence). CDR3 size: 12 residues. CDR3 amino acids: CASSAAGDTQYF. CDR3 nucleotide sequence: TGCGCCAGCAGTGCAGCGGGGGATACGCAGTATTTT.

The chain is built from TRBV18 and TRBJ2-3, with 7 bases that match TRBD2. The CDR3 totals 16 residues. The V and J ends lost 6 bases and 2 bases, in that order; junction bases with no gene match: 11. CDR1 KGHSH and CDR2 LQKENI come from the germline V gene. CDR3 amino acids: CASSLKLASTTDTQYF. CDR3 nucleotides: TGTGCCAGCTCTCTAAAACTAGCGAGCACCACAGATACGCAGTATTTT.

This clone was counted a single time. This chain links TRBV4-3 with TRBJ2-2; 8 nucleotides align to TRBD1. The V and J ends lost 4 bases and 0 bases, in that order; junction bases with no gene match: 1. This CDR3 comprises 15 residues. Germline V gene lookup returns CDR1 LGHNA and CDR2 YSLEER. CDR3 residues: CASSPGGSNTGELFF. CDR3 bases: TGCGCCAGCAGCCCAGGGGGCTCGAACACCGGGGAGCTGTTTTTT.

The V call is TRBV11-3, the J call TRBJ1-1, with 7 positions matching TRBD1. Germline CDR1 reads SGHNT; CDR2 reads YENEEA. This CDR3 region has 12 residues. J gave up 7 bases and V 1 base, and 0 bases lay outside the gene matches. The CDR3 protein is CASSLAGGEAFF. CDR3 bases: TGTGCCAGCAGCTTAGCAGGGGGTGAAGCTTTCTTT.

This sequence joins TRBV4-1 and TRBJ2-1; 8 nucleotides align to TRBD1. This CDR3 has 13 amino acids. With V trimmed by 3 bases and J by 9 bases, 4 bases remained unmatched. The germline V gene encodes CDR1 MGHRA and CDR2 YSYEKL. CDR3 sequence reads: CASSQRTGSEQFF. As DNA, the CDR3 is TGCGCCAGCAGCCAGAGGACAGGGTCTGAGCAGTTCTTC.

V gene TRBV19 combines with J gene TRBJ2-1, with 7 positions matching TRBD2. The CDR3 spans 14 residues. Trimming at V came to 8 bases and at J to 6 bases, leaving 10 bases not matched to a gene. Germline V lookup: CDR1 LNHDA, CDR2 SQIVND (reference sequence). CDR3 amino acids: CASQPTSSRNEQFF. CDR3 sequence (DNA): TGTGCCAGTCAACCGACTAGCTCCCGCAATGAGCAGTTCTTC.